This T cell receptor beta chain is from a study of CD8+CD57+ T cells in acquired aplastic anemia (dated by TCRdb to 2016 to 2018). Regarding the study in general: On average, sorted CD4+ and CD8+ cells yielded around 3.1 ug of extracted DNA, with a range of about 0.19 to 30 ug. Mean read counts for healthy donor samples were 8.5 million to 10.8 million for CD4+ cells and around 11 million for CD8+ cells. What the authors observed across the whole study: Around 30 CD8+ CDR3 sequences were found to be shared between patients and controls, but these sequences appeared to be highly expressed in patients and within the immunodominant clones of the patients. CD8+ Simpson's diversity did not differ significantly between patients and healthy controls (P=0.060).

This clonotype has only one observation. Its recognized antigen is unknown. No quality values exist for individual bases; no much larger clone is one base distant. Weak support is all one read offers. Looking up the germline V gene (reference sequence) yields CDR1 WNHNN and CDR2 SYGVQD. Cut back by 2 bases and 3 bases, the V and J ends lie 4 bases apart. The CDR3 runs 12 residues from the cysteine to the phenylalanine. Just the 36-base CDR3 DNA is kept, in frame starting at base 1. TCR beta VDJ combination and CDR3 sequence profiling used genomic DNA as the template. An Illumina HiSeq 2000 was the platform used for TCR repertoire sequencing. The authors processed their data as follows. TRBV/TRBJ rearrangement plots, CDR3 size and DJ length profiles, and Simpson's diversity index were used to evaluate the repertoires. Whichever DNA sequence was most abundant in the deep sequencing data was defined as the immunodominant clone. CDR3 amino acid sequences were screened for sharing across subjects and compared with published repertoires and the VDJdb database. The public reads were reanalyzed by TCRdb: fastp trimming at Q25, MiXCR alignment, in-frame beta chains only. Each entry is one CDR3 protein sequence, shown with its most common DNA and genes. These V and J calls derive from TCRdb rather than the authors' analysis. The sample table holds about 150,000 distinct CDR3 sequences, of which less than 45% were seen once. The top ten hold more than 7% of the sample.

TCR repertoires of sorted CD4+ and CD8+ blood T cells from severe aplastic anemia patients and healthy subjects were deep-sequenced in the study. Ficoll-Paque density gradient centrifugation was used to isolate peripheral blood mononuclear cells. Before DNA was extracted, CD4+ and CD8+ T cells were sorted using either FACS or magnetic beads. The V and J genes are TRBV10-1 and TRBJ2-5, with the D gene not clear enough to name. The source material was sorted CD4+, CD8+, or CD8+CD57+ T cells (not recorded which) from PBMCs. The TCR sequence derives from a human donor in good health, serving as a control. The CDR3 protein sequence reads: CASSESKETQYF. The nucleotide sequence is given as TGCGCCAGCAGTGAGAGTAAAGAGACCCAGTACTTC.